This record concerns one T cell receptor (beta chain) sequence. Its antigen is unidentified. The source of the sample is a study of T cell responses to AZD1222 COVID-19 vaccine. Study context: Whether given at about 4 or about 12 weeks, second doses were pooled.

Clones were read by immunoSEQ multiplex PCR, and TCRdb kept only the in-frame ones, dropping some. The table records 95,000 to 150,000 clones, 89% of them present only once. Study-level results: Clonal diversity may have been underestimated, and the donors were mostly white British, with more females than males. The study sampled repertoires only after the peak T cell response.

Here the sequenced sample was peripheral blood, taken on day 0 of AZD1222 vaccination. The sequence was obtained from an adult in good health.

The CDR3 loop reads CASSYSTRSASVGGLDTQYF. The CDR3, as DNA: TGTGCCAGCAGTTACTCGACGCGCTCGGCTAGCGTGGGAGGCCTAGATACGCAGTATTTT. The rearrangement joins TRBV6-2 or TRBV6-3 to TRBJ2-3; weak D call: TRBD2 (6 bases). V was trimmed by 0 bases and J by 5 bases, leaving 27 bases between them. The length of the CDR3 is 20 residues. Looked up from germline, CDR1 is MNHEY and CDR2 is SVGEGT.